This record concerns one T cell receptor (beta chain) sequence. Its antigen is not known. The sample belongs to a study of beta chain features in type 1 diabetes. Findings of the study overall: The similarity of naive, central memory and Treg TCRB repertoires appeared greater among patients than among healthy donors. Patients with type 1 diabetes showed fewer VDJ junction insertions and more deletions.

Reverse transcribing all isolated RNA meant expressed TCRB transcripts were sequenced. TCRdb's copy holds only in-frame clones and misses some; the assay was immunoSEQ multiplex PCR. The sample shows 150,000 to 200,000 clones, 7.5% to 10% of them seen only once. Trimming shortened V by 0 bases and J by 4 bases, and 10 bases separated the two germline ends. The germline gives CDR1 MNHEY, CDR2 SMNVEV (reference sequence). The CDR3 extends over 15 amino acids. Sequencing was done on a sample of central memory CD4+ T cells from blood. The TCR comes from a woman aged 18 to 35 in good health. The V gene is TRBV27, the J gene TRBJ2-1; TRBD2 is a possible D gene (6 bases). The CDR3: CASSLSTGEYNEQFF. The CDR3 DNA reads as TGTGCCAGCAGTTTATCAACGGGAGAATACAATGAGCAGTTCTTC.